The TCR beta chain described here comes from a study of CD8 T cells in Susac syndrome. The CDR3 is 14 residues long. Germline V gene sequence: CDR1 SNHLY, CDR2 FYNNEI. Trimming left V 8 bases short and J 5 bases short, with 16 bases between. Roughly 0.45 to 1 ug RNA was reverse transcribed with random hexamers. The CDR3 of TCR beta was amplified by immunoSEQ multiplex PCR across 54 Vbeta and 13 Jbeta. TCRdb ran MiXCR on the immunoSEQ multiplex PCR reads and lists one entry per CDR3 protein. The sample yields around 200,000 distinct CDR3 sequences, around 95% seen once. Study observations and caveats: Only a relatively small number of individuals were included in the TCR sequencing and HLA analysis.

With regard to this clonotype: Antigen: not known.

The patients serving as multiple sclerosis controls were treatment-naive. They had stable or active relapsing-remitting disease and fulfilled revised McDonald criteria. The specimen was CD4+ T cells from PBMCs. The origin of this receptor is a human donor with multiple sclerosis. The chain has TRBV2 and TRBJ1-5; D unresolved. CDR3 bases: TGTGCCAGCTTCCCCAGAGCCGGGGATCAGCCCCAGCATTTT. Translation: CASFPRAGDQPQHF.